These 22 T cell receptor beta chains were sequenced from one sample in a study of shared clonotypes between healthy human individuals. Here immunoSEQ multiplex PCR was the method, and the copy in TCRdb shows in-frame clones only, minus some. This table holds fewer than 1 million clones, around 96% found once. Naive CD8 cells comprised CD45RO-negative, CCR7-positively selected cells, excluding terminally differentiated effector memory CD45RA+ cells. Sequencing input: naive CD8+ T cells sorted from blood. The receptors originated from a man between 25 and 39 years old in good health.

The chain employs TRBV7-9 and TRBJ2-6; no reliable D call. CDR3 length: 13 amino acids. The germline V and J ends were trimmed by 8 bases and 0 bases, with 5 bases remaining between them. Germline V gene sequence: CDR1 SEHNR, CDR2 FQNEAQ (reference sequence). The CDR3 reads CASSDSGANVLTF. The CDR3 DNA sequence: TGTGCCAGCTCGGACTCTGGGGCCAACGTCCTGACTTTC.

As DNA, the CDR3 is TGTGCCAGCAGCTCCGGGACAGATTCCTACGAGCAGTACTTC. This codes for CASSSGTDSYEQYF. V gene TRBV7-3 combines with J gene TRBJ2-7, with TRBD1 matching over 7 bases. The CDR3 contains 14 residues. Unmatched junction bases numbered 4, after V lost 4 bases and J lost 1 base. Germline V gene data show CDR1 as SGHTA and CDR2 as FQGTGA.

V is TRBV10-3 and J is TRBJ1-1; no clear D. The germline V and J ends were trimmed by 10 bases and 4 bases, with 7 bases remaining between them. The germline CDR1 and CDR2 sequences are ENHRY and SYGVKD. This CDR3 comprises 10 residues. CDR3 region: CATLGTEAFF. CDR3 sequence (DNA): TGTGCCACCTTGGGCACTGAAGCTTTCTTT.

The rearrangement links TRBV5-4 to TRBJ2-1; 7 nucleotides match TRBD2. Germline CDR1 SGHNT, CDR2 YYREEE (reference sequence). The V gene end was trimmed by 3 bases and the J gene end by 9 bases; junction bases not matched to a gene: 3. The CDR3 contains 12 residues. In DNA, the CDR3 is TGTGCCAGCAGCTGGGGGGGTATTGAGCAGTTCTTC. Protein sequence: CASSWGGIEQFF.

This chain uses TRBV27 with TRBJ1-1; 7 bases align to TRBD1. The CDR3 consists of 12 residues. V was pared by 5 bases and J by 8 bases, with 5 bases of the junction left unmatched. From germline, CDR1 is MNHEY and CDR2 SMNVEV (reference sequence). CDR3: CASSPQTGEAFF. DNA for the CDR3: TGTGCCAGCAGTCCTCAGACAGGGGAAGCTTTCTTT.

The V call is TRBV7-9, the J call TRBJ2-1, with 8 positions matching TRBD2. Germline lookup yields CDR1 SEHNR and CDR2 FQNEAQ (reference sequence). There are 14 residues in the CDR3. J gave up 3 bases and V 8 bases, and 6 bases lay outside the gene matches. CDR3 in DNA: TGTGCCAGCCCGCTAGCGGGCCGCTACAATGAGCAGTTCTTC. This sequence encodes CASPLAGRYNEQFF.

The V and J genes are TRBV7-2 and TRBJ2-7; 12 bases are a match to TRBD2. The CDR3 sequence is 14 residues long. Germline CDR1 SGHTA, CDR2 FQGNSA. The J segment lost 0 bases and the V segment lost 9 bases, leaving 3 bases of the junction unmatched. The CDR3: CASRLAGDSYEQYF. CDR3 nucleotides: TGTGCCAGTAGACTAGCGGGAGACTCCTACGAGCAGTACTTC.

The chain joins TRBV29-1 to TRBJ2-3; maybe TRBD1 (5 bases). The germline V gene has CDR1 SQVTM and CDR2 ANQGSEA. V lost 1 base, J lost 8 bases, and 13 bases lay in between. The CDR3 is 13 residues long. Written as DNA, the CDR3 is TGCAGCGTTGAAGTAGGGGTTGTGCTTACGCAGTATTTT. Its protein product is CSVEVGVVLTQYF.

The chain is built from TRBV27 and TRBJ2-1, with D possibly matching TRBD2 (6 bases). The germline gives CDR1 MNHEY, CDR2 SMNVEV (reference sequence). The V end lost 5 bases, the J end lost 5 bases, and 13 bases lay between the germline ends. The CDR3 is made up of 14 amino acids. CDR3 in amino acids: CASSAGLAHNEQFF. CDR3 bases: TGTGCCAGCAGTGCGGGATTAGCCCACAATGAGCAGTTCTTC.

V usage is TRBV15 and J usage is TRBJ1-5, with D maybe TRBD1 (6 bases). CDR1 and CDR2 (germline): LNHNV, YYDKDF (reference sequence). The CDR3 runs 14 residues. V dropped 3 bases and J dropped 10 bases, with 16 bases sitting between them. The CDR3 DNA sequence: TGTGCCACCAGCAGTGAATGGGGGCCGATACCCCAGCATTTT. Translation gives CATSSEWGPIPQHF.

The rearrangement links TRBV4-1 to TRBJ2-3; no reliable D call. V was shortened by 2 bases and J by 1 base, with 10 bases between the two germline ends. The germline CDR1 and CDR2 sequences are MGHRA and YSYEKL. The CDR3 extends over 15 amino acids. Here the CDR3 reads CASSQLTLRTDTQYF. The CDR3 DNA sequence: TGCGCCAGCAGCCAACTGACGCTGCGCACAGATACGCAGTATTTT.

The J gene is TRBJ1-2, the V gene TRBV7-9; D may be TRBD1 (5 bases). The CDR3 consists of 15 residues. Trimming stripped 5 bases from V and 1 base from J, with 14 bases between. From germline, CDR1 is SEHNR and CDR2 FQNEAQ (reference sequence). The CDR3 spells CASSPPTDGNYGYTF. CDR3 coding DNA: TGTGCCAGCAGCCCCCCGACAGACGGTAACTATGGCTACACCTTC.

The chain uses TRBV30 and TRBJ2-3; D is perhaps TRBD2 (6 bases). CDR1 GTSNPN and CDR2 SVGIG come from the germline V gene (reference sequence). V lost 8 bases and J lost 0, with 12 bases in between. The CDR3 has 13 residues. CDR3 sequence (DNA): TGTGCCAGTATAGCGGCTAGCACAGATACGCAGTATTTT. It specifies CASIAASTDTQYF.

J is TRBJ2-7 and V is TRBV5-5; unclear D gene. In germline, CDR1 is SGHKS, CDR2 YYEKEE (reference sequence). There are 13 residues in the CDR3. The V gene lost 0 bases and the J gene lost 4 bases, with 8 bases spanning the gap. CDR3 in amino acids: CASSLERFYEQYF. For the CDR3, the DNA is TGTGCCAGCAGCTTGGAACGGTTTTACGAGCAGTACTTC.

The J gene is TRBJ2-1, the V gene TRBV7-6; 9 nucleotides agree with TRBD2. Germline V gene sequence: CDR1 SGHVS, CDR2 FNYEAQ. J was trimmed by 2 bases and V by 4 bases; bases with no gene match: 6. The CDR3 runs to 16 residues. The CDR3 nucleotides are TGTGCCAGCAGCTATAGCGGGAGTGGGACCTACAATGAGCAGTTCTTC. Its protein is CASSYSGSGTYNEQFF.

This clone is a singleton in its sample. J is TRBJ2-7 and V is TRBV6-5, with TRBD2 matching over 10 bases. The germline V gene encodes CDR1 MNHEY and CDR2 SVGAGI. The CDR3 consists of 14 residues. V dropped 6 bases and J dropped 4; count of bases not matched to a gene: 6. The CDR3 DNA reads TGTGCCAGCAGCAGCGGACTAGCGGAATACGAGCAGTACTTC. It specifies CASSSGLAEYEQYF.

In nucleotides, the CDR3 is TGTGCCAGCAGCTCCCCTTGGGTGAACACTGAAGCTTTCTTT. Residues: CASSSPWVNTEAFF. The V gene is TRBV11-2, the J gene TRBJ1-1; D gene unclear. The CDR3 is made up of 14 amino acids. CDR1 is SGHAT, CDR2 FQNNGV, per germline. The V gene lost 4 bases and the J gene lost 0 bases, with 9 bases spanning the gap.

The chain recombines TRBV28 with TRBJ1-2; D not resolved. CDR3 length: 14 residues. The V gene's germline CDR1 is MDHEN and CDR2 SYDVKM. The V end was cut by 6 bases, the J end by 8 bases, with 19 bases between. Here the CDR3 reads CASSPQPTVGGYTF. The CDR3 DNA reads TGTGCCAGCAGCCCGCAGCCCACAGTTGGAGGCTACACCTTC.

The chain is built from TRBV7-2 and TRBJ2-1, with 15 bases aligning to TRBD2. There are 15 residues in the CDR3. CDR1 and CDR2 from the germline V gene are SGHTA and FQGNSA. The trim removed 4 bases at V and 10 bases at J, leaving 5 bases unmatched. CDR3 sequence (DNA): TGTGCCAGCAGCTCAGACGGGACTAGCGGGAGGGAGCAGTTCTTC. Protein sequence: CASSSDGTSGREQFF.

The chain couples TRBV29-1 to TRBJ2-1; D is unclear. V was trimmed by 5 bases and J by 7 bases, leaving 12 bases between them. The CDR3 sequence is 12 residues long. Germline V gene lookup returns CDR1 SQVTM and CDR2 ANQGSEA. CDR3 coding DNA: TGCAGCGTTCCTCTCATCGGAAATGAGCAGTTCTTC. Residues: CSVPLIGNEQFF.

The chain is built from TRBV29-1 and TRBJ2-7; possibly TRBD1 for D (7 bases). The CDR3 length is 14 residues. Per germline, CDR1 SQVTM and CDR2 ANQGSEA. The ends were cut back, 3 bases at V and 2 bases at J, with 14 bases in the middle. CDR3 loop: CSVEVGGQTYEQYF. CDR3 coding DNA: TGCAGCGTTGAGGTGGGGGGACAGACCTACGAGCAGTACTTC.

The chain is built from TRBV5-5 and TRBJ2-3, with 13 nucleotides matching TRBD2. The CDR3 runs to 16 residues. The V segment lost 4 bases and the J segment 2 bases; nucleotides outside the gene matches: 4. The germline V gene encodes CDR1 SGHKS and CDR2 YYEKEE (reference sequence). CDR3 bases: TGTGCCAGCAGCGGGGGGACTAGCGGGGTCACAGATACGCAGTATTTT. It is translated as CASSGGTSGVTDTQYF.